A selection of T cell receptor beta chains follows, all from one sample in a study of identical twins. From the 5' RACE reads, TCRdb called clonotypes with MiXCR, one entry per CDR3 protein. This table has hundreds of thousands of distinct CDR3 sequences, 11% to 15% appearing once. Sequencing used memory (CD45RO+) T cells sorted from blood. The receptor source for this set is a woman aged 18 to 35 in good health. Each CDR3 is given with its conserved first and last residue. The D gene is left open where the match is weak. Rows may omit the clone size; those that give it use once, few, many or a size class.

>TRBD2|TRBJ2-1|few|TRBV7-2
TGTGCCAGCAGCCTCGGGAGGGTCGGTAACAATGAGCAGTTCTTC
CASSLGRVGNNEQFF
>NA|TRBJ2-3|few|TRBV20-1
TGCAGTGCTAGCGGGAGCGCAGATACGCAGTATTTT
CSASGSADTQYF
>TRBD1|TRBJ2-4|NA|TRBV29-1
TGCAGCGCGACAGGGGCCAAAAACATTCAGTACTTC
CSATGAKNIQYF
>NA|TRBJ1-1|NA|TRBV12-3/TRBV12-4
TGTGCCAGCACGCAGGGGTCGAACACTGAAGCTTTCTTT
CASTQGSNTEAFF
>NA|TRBJ2-2|NA|TRBV4-1
TGCGCCAGCAGCCAAACGGGACAAGGGGAGCTGTTTTTT
CASSQTGQGELFF
>NA|TRBJ2-1|NA|TRBV9
TGTGCCAGCAGCGTATTTTCCGGGCAGGACGCGGACGATGAGCAGTTCTTC
CASSVFSGQDADDEQFF
>TRBD1|TRBJ2-1|NA|TRBV7-6
TGTGCCAGCAGCTTAGATCCCTGGGGGACAGGGGTTTTAGGATCCTACAATGAGCAGTTCTTC
CASSLDPWGTGVLGSYNEQFF
>TRBD2|TRBJ2-3|NA|TRBV30
TGTGCCTGGAGTCCGCTAGCGGGCCCCACAGATACGCAGTATTTT
CAWSPLAGPTDTQYF
>NA|TRBJ1-6|few|TRBV7-9
TGTGCCAGCAGCTTAGCCCGGGGAGGATCACCCCTCCACTTT
CASSLARGGSPLHF
>TRBD2|TRBJ2-5|NA|TRBV20-1
TGCAGTGCCTGGACTAGCGGTAGGGGACAAGAGACCCAGTACTTC
CSAWTSGRGQETQYF
>TRBD1|TRBJ2-7|NA|TRBV7-8
TGTGCCAGCAGCTTAGGCCCAAGACCCGGGACAGGGAGCTACGAGCAGTACTTC
CASSLGPRPGTGSYEQYF
>TRBD2|TRBJ2-3|few|TRBV4-1
TGCGCCAGCAGCCAAGATTGGGCTAGCGGGAGTATGAGGACAGATACGCAGTATTTT
CASSQDWASGSMRTDTQYF
>TRBD2|TRBJ2-1|many|TRBV20-1
TGCAGTGCCCTGCCAAGGACTAGCGGGGGTTACAATGAGCAGTTCTTC
CSALPRTSGGYNEQFF
>NA|TRBJ2-3|few|TRBV19
TGTGCCAGTAGTATTATTGGATCAGATACGCAGTATTTT
CASSIIGSDTQYF
>NA|TRBJ2-4|many|TRBV12-3/TRBV12-4
TGTGCCAGCAGTGGGGATGGGGCCAAAAACATTCAGTACTTC
CASSGDGAKNIQYF
>TRBD2|TRBJ2-1|few|TRBV20-1
TGCAGTGCTAGAGGACTAGCAGACTCCTACAATGAGCAGTTCTTC
CSARGLADSYNEQFF
>NA|TRBJ2-5|NA|TRBV12-3/TRBV12-4
TGTGCCAGCAGTTTTCAGAGTCCGCAAGAGACCCAGTACTTC
CASSFQSPQETQYF
>NA|TRBJ1-1|many|TRBV5-1
TGCGCCAGCAGCTTGGCGGCAGGGCCTGAAGCTTTCTTT
CASSLAAGPEAFF
>TRBD1|TRBJ1-2|few|TRBV6-2/TRBV6-3
TGTGCCAGCAAATATGGGACAGCGGGAGTTGGCTACACCTTC
CASKYGTAGVGYTF
>NA|TRBJ2-1|few|TRBV5-6
TGTGCCAGCAGCTGGGCCCAGCGGGGAGGGGGCACTGAGCAGTTCTTC
CASSWAQRGGGTEQFF
>TRBD2|TRBJ2-5|few|TRBV5-1
TGCGCCAGCGGTGTGATGGGGACTAGCCAAGAGACCCAGTACTTC
CASGVMGTSQETQYF
>NA|TRBJ2-7|NA|TRBV2
TGTGCCAGCAGTCTTAGTCCGGGACGCTCCCACGAGCAGTACTTC
CASSLSPGRSHEQYF
>NA|TRBJ1-1|few|TRBV12-3/TRBV12-4
TGTGCCAGCAGCTCGTCGGTTAGGGCGAACACTGAAGCTTTCTTT
CASSSSVRANTEAFF
>TRBD2|TRBJ2-1|few|TRBV5-1
TGCGCCAGCACCGCATTCCCGAGCGGGGTCAATGAGCAGTTCTTC
CASTAFPSGVNEQFF
>NA|TRBJ2-5|many|TRBV7-2
TGTGCCAGCAGCGGGCGGACTACCCAAGAGACCCAGTACTTC
CASSGRTTQETQYF
>NA|TRBJ1-4|few|TRBV5-1
TGCGCCAGCAGCTTTGGTGGTTATGAAAAACTGTTTTTT
CASSFGGYEKLFF
>NA|TRBJ2-3|NA|TRBV10-1
TGCGCCAGCAGTGAGTTCGGGTCTGGTGCAGATACGCAGTATTTT
CASSEFGSGADTQYF
>NA|TRBJ2-5|NA|TRBV20-1
TGCAGTGCTTTCAACAGGGCCACCCCACAAGAGACCCAGTACTTC
CSAFNRATPQETQYF
>TRBD1|TRBJ2-2|few|TRBV9
TGTGCCAGCAGCGCGGGACAGATTAACACCGGGGAGCTGTTTTTT
CASSAGQINTGELFF
>TRBD1|TRBJ2-7|NA|TRBV7-6
TGTGCCAGCAGCTTAGGAGGGGACAGCTCCTACGAGCAGTACTTC
CASSLGGDSSYEQYF
>NA|TRBJ2-7|few|TRBV20-1
TGCAGTGCTAGAGATCGCAGCGGTCTCTCCTACGAGCAGTACTTC
CSARDRSGLSYEQYF
>NA|TRBJ2-3|NA|TRBV9
TGTGCCAGCAGCCGACAGGTCGCCACAGATACGCAGTATTTT
CASSRQVATDTQYF
>TRBD2|TRBJ2-3|many|TRBV12-3/TRBV12-4
TGTGCCAGCAGGCCTGGGACTAGCGGGAGGTCAGATACGCAGTATTTT
CASRPGTSGRSDTQYF
>TRBD1|TRBJ1-2|many|TRBV7-2
TGTGCCAGCACCCCCGGGACAGGACTATACTATGGCTACACCTTC
CASTPGTGLYYGYTF
>TRBD2|TRBJ2-1|many|TRBV6-1
TGTGCCAGCAGGCCTTCTAGCGGGGCCTACAATGAGCAGTTCTTC
CASRPSSGAYNEQFF
>NA|TRBJ1-5|NA|TRBV12-2
TGTGCAAGTCTTGCTAAGAGTGGGGGCCTCAATCAGCCCCAGCATTTT
CASLAKSGGLNQPQHF
>TRBD1|TRBJ2-1|NA|TRBV7-9
TGTGCCAGCAGCTACCTAACGGGACAGGGGGCGGTTGAGCAGTTCTTC
CASSYLTGQGAVEQFF
>NA|TRBJ1-1|many|TRBV4-3
TGCGCCAGCAGCCAAGAGGGGCGAGGAACTGAAGCTTTCTTT
CASSQEGRGTEAFF
>NA|TRBJ2-1|few|TRBV5-1
TGCGCCAGCAGTAGTCTGCCTTCCTACAATGAGCAGTTCTTC
CASSSLPSYNEQFF
>NA|TRBJ2-5|few|TRBV4-1
TGCGCCAGCAGCCAAGATTACAGGGAGACCCAGTACTTC
CASSQDYRETQYF
>NA|TRBJ2-1|many|TRBV12-3/TRBV12-4
TGTGCCAGTATTGCGGCGAGGGGGTCCTACAATGAGCAGTTCTTC
CASIAARGSYNEQFF
>NA|TRBJ1-1|few|TRBV19
TGTGCCAGTAGTCAACGGGAGAACACTGAAGCTTTCTTT
CASSQRENTEAFF
>NA|TRBJ2-1|NA|TRBV6-1
TGTGCCAGCAGTCCTCTCCAGCGAGCTGGCAATGAGCAGTTCTTC
CASSPLQRAGNEQFF
>NA|TRBJ1-5|many|TRBV12-3/TRBV12-4
TGTGCCAGCAGTTTAGGGCAGTTGGACAATCAGCCCCAGCATTTT
CASSLGQLDNQPQHF
>NA|TRBJ1-2|few|TRBV20-1
TGCAGTGCTAGAGTCGTTACGGGGAACTATGGCTACACCTTC
CSARVVTGNYGYTF
>NA|TRBJ2-3|few|TRBV28
TGTGCCAGCAGTAGGGACGGATTGAATACGCAGTATTTT
CASSRDGLNTQYF
>NA|TRBJ2-3|NA|TRBV14
TGTGCCAGCAGCCAAGATGGATCCTGGGGGCACGATACGCAGTATTTT
CASSQDGSWGHDTQYF
>TRBD2|TRBJ2-3|many|TRBV7-9
TGTGCCAGCAGCTTTATTTCTAGCGGGAGGGAATATACGCAGTATTTT
CASSFISSGREYTQYF
>NA|TRBJ2-3|few|TRBV5-1
TGCGCCAGCAGCTTAAGGTCTAGCACAGATACGCAGTATTTT
CASSLRSSTDTQYF
>NA|TRBJ2-5|NA|TRBV10-3
TGTGCCACCACACGACTTACAGAGCGCGGAGAGACCCAGTACTTC
CATTRLTERGETQYF
>TRBD2|TRBJ2-2|NA|TRBV10-3
TGTGCCATCAGTGAGTCGATACTAGCGGGAGGCACCGGGGAGCTGTTTTTT
CAISESILAGGTGELFF
>NA|TRBJ2-2|many|TRBV27
TGTGCCAGCAGTTTATTTTCGGGGATCGACACCGGGGAGCTGTTTTTT
CASSLFSGIDTGELFF
>NA|TRBJ2-1|many|TRBV2
TGTGCCAGCAGGAAGACAGATCACAATGAGCAGTTCTTC
CASRKTDHNEQFF
>NA|TRBJ2-3|many|TRBV25-1
TGTGCCAGCAGTGATCGTGGTACTTCAGATACGCAGTATTTT
CASSDRGTSDTQYF
>TRBD1|TRBJ2-7|few|TRBV5-1
TGCGCCAGCAGCTCGGGACAGGCCCACGAGCAGTACTTC
CASSSGQAHEQYF
>TRBD2|TRBJ2-7|few|TRBV9
TGTGCCAGCAGCGGCCCGGGACTAGCGACCGAGCAGTACTTC
CASSGPGLATEQYF
>NA|TRBJ2-3|few|TRBV20-1
TGCAGTGCTAGTTTACGAGGGGCAAATACGCAGTATTTT
CSASLRGANTQYF
>TRBD1|TRBJ2-3|few|TRBV4-3
TGCGCCAGCAGCCAAGGCCCCTGGACAGGGGGCGCAGATACGCAGTATTTT
CASSQGPWTGGADTQYF
>NA|TRBJ2-7|NA|TRBV20-1
TGCAGTGCCCCGGCGGTGGCGGGCTACGAGCAGTACTTC
CSAPAVAGYEQYF